The rows below give T cell receptor beta chains drawn from one sample of a study of blood T cell repertoires in COVID-19. Sequenced by immunoSEQ multiplex PCR; TCRdb stores in-frame clones only, minus some. The sample holds more than 300,000 clones, around 82% seen once. Sequenced material: peripheral blood. These receptors were collected from a woman in her forties or fifties with acute or convalescent COVID-19. Each CDR3 is given with its conserved first and last residue. A D gene is named only where the DNA matches it firmly. Only part of the rows carry a size: once, few, many, or a class if the clone is expanded.

V gene: TRBV6-1; J gene: TRBJ1-1; clone size: -; D gene: TRBD1; CDR3 protein: CASSESTGVDTEAFF; CDR3 DNA: TGTGCCAGCAGTGAATCGACAGGGGTGGACACTGAAGCTTTCTTT
V gene: TRBV6-2/TRBV6-3; J gene: TRBJ2-4; clone size: -; D gene: TRBD1; CDR3 protein: CASSSGQPLIIQYF; CDR3 DNA: TGTGCCAGCAGTTCGGGACAGCCCCTAATCATTCAGTACTTC
V gene: TRBV2; J gene: TRBJ2-3; clone size: -; D gene: TRBD2; CDR3 protein: CASSDQSSGADTQYF; CDR3 DNA: TGTGCCAGCAGTGATCAGTCTAGCGGGGCCGATACGCAGTATTTT
V gene: TRBV18; J gene: TRBJ2-2; clone size: -; D gene: TRBD1; CDR3 protein: CASSPSSGTGNTGELFF; CDR3 DNA: TGTGCCAGCTCACCATCGTCCGGGACAGGGAACACCGGGGAGCTGTTTTTT
V gene: TRBV19; J gene: TRBJ2-3; clone size: -; D gene: TRBD2; CDR3 protein: CASSLGTSGSTDTQYF; CDR3 DNA: TGTGCCAGTAGTTTGGGGACTAGCGGGAGCACAGATACGCAGTATTTT
V gene: TRBV6-2/TRBV6-3; J gene: TRBJ2-7; clone size: -; D gene: TRBD2; CDR3 protein: CASSFLAGGNEQYF; CDR3 DNA: TGTGCCAGCAGCTTCCTAGCGGGGGGAAACGAGCAGTACTTC
V gene: TRBV29-1; J gene: TRBJ2-2; clone size: -; D gene: -; CDR3 protein: CSVLLFLSGELFF; CDR3 DNA: TGCAGCGTCCTTCTTTTTCTTTCCGGGGAGCTGTTTTTT
V gene: TRBV11-2; J gene: TRBJ1-2; clone size: -; D gene: -; CDR3 protein: CASSLEADYGYTF; CDR3 DNA: TGTGCCAGCAGCTTAGAGGCAGACTATGGCTACACCTTC
V gene: TRBV9; J gene: TRBJ2-1; clone size: -; D gene: -; CDR3 protein: CASSISGSYNEQFF; CDR3 DNA: TGTGCCAGCAGCATTAGCGGCTCCTACAATGAGCAGTTCTTC
V gene: TRBV2; J gene: TRBJ1-2; clone size: once; D gene: -; CDR3 protein: CASSGGRGGYGYTF; CDR3 DNA: TGTGCCAGCAGTGGCGGCCGGGGGGGGTATGGCTACACCTTC
V gene: TRBV30; J gene: TRBJ2-7; clone size: -; D gene: TRBD2; CDR3 protein: CAWSPGLAGEQYF; CDR3 DNA: TGTGCCTGGAGTCCCGGACTAGCGGGGGAGCAGTACTTC
V gene: TRBV30; J gene: TRBJ1-6; clone size: -; D gene: -; CDR3 protein: CAWSFDSPLHF; CDR3 DNA: TGTGCCTGGAGTTTCGATTCACCCCTCCACTTT
V gene: TRBV18; J gene: TRBJ2-3; clone size: -; D gene: TRBD1; CDR3 protein: CASSLRTGGTDTQYF; CDR3 DNA: TGTGCCAGCTCACTCCGGACAGGGGGTACAGATACGCAGTATTTT
V gene: TRBV18; J gene: TRBJ2-5; clone size: -; D gene: -; CDR3 protein: CASSPLTSHQETQYF; CDR3 DNA: TGTGCCAGCTCACCGCTGACTAGTCACCAAGAGACCCAGTACTTC
V gene: TRBV6-5; J gene: TRBJ2-3; clone size: -; D gene: TRBD2; CDR3 protein: CASKTSGSSEDTQYF; CDR3 DNA: TGTGCCAGTAAGACTAGCGGGAGTTCGGAAGATACGCAGTATTTT
V gene: TRBV6-2/TRBV6-3; J gene: TRBJ1-3; clone size: -; D gene: -; CDR3 protein: CASSYSRRVDTIYF; CDR3 DNA: TGTGCCAGCAGTTACTCGCGGAGGGTTGACACCATATATTTT
V gene: TRBV2; J gene: TRBJ2-2; clone size: -; D gene: -; CDR3 protein: CASSENRLANTGELFF; CDR3 DNA: TGTGCCAGCAGTGAAAATAGACTAGCGAACACCGGGGAGCTGTTTTTT
V gene: TRBV28; J gene: TRBJ1-2; clone size: -; D gene: TRBD1; CDR3 protein: CASRTGTELDYGYTF; CDR3 DNA: TGTGCCAGCAGAACCGGGACAGAATTAGACTATGGCTACACCTTC
V gene: TRBV6-1; J gene: TRBJ1-5; clone size: -; D gene: TRBD1; CDR3 protein: CASSDMQGAANQPQHF; CDR3 DNA: TGTGCCAGCAGTGATATGCAGGGGGCCGCTAATCAGCCCCAGCATTTT
V gene: TRBV5-5; J gene: TRBJ1-3; clone size: -; D gene: TRBD1; CDR3 protein: CASSLTGEVTGNTIYF; CDR3 DNA: TGTGCCAGCAGCCTTACAGGGGAGGTGACTGGAAACACCATATATTTT
V gene: TRBV19; J gene: TRBJ2-5; clone size: -; D gene: TRBD2; CDR3 protein: CASTSGAQETQYF; CDR3 DNA: TGTGCCAGTACTAGCGGGGCCCAAGAGACCCAGTACTTC
V gene: TRBV7-2; J gene: TRBJ2-7; clone size: -; D gene: -; CDR3 protein: CASSFSGAPPYEQYF; CDR3 DNA: TGTGCCAGCAGCTTTTCGGGAGCTCCGCCTTACGAGCAGTACTTC
V gene: TRBV7-9; J gene: TRBJ2-1; clone size: -; D gene: TRBD2; CDR3 protein: CASSFGGETEQFF; CDR3 DNA: TGTGCCAGCAGCTTCGGGGGGGAGACTGAGCAGTTCTTC
V gene: TRBV20-1; J gene: TRBJ2-1; clone size: -; D gene: TRBD1; CDR3 protein: CSASIRTGAIQLGQQFF; CDR3 DNA: TGCAGTGCTAGTATAAGGACAGGGGCCATACAGCTCGGACAGCAGTTCTTC
V gene: TRBV2; J gene: TRBJ1-2; clone size: -; D gene: TRBD1; CDR3 protein: CASSWTGGAGGYTF; CDR3 DNA: TGTGCCAGCAGTTGGACAGGGGGCGCGGGTGGCTACACCTTC
V gene: TRBV7-2; J gene: TRBJ1-1; clone size: -; D gene: -; CDR3 protein: CASSVRSAGQAFF; CDR3 DNA: TGTGCCAGCAGCGTTAGGAGTGCGGGGCAAGCTTTCTTT
V gene: TRBV5-4; J gene: TRBJ2-1; clone size: -; D gene: TRBD2; CDR3 protein: CASSAGTSGGANEQFF; CDR3 DNA: TGTGCCAGCAGCGCCGGGACTAGCGGGGGGGCCAATGAGCAGTTCTTC
V gene: TRBV2; J gene: TRBJ1-1; clone size: -; D gene: TRBD1; CDR3 protein: CASTYDRGDTEAFF; CDR3 DNA: TGTGCCAGCACCTATGACAGGGGGGACACTGAAGCTTTCTTT
V gene: TRBV6-4; J gene: TRBJ1-1; clone size: few; D gene: -; CDR3 protein: CASSLVPGNTEAFF; CDR3 DNA: TGTGCCAGCAGCCTCGTCCCCGGGAACACTGAAGCTTTCTTT
V gene: TRBV28; J gene: TRBJ2-1; clone size: -; D gene: -; CDR3 protein: CASSQGRNYNEQFF; CDR3 DNA: TGTGCCAGCAGTCAGGGTAGAAACTACAATGAGCAGTTCTTC
V gene: TRBV4-1; J gene: TRBJ1-5; clone size: -; D gene: -; CDR3 protein: CASSQGIQGVSNQPQHF; CDR3 DNA: TGCGCCAGCAGCCAAGGAATACAGGGAGTCAGCAATCAGCCCCAGCATTTT
V gene: TRBV19; J gene: TRBJ2-7; clone size: -; D gene: TRBD2; CDR3 protein: CASKLAGTYEQYF; CDR3 DNA: TGTGCCAGTAAACTAGCGGGAACCTACGAGCAGTACTTC
V gene: TRBV2; J gene: TRBJ1-6; clone size: -; D gene: TRBD1; CDR3 protein: CASSPGTGGADSPLHF; CDR3 DNA: TGTGCCAGCAGTCCAGGGACAGGGGGCGCCGATTCACCCCTCCACTTT
V gene: TRBV7-6; J gene: TRBJ1-5; clone size: -; D gene: -; CDR3 protein: CASSLEGVNQPQHF; CDR3 DNA: TGTGCCAGCAGCTTAGAGGGAGTAAATCAGCCCCAGCATTTT
V gene: TRBV4-3; J gene: TRBJ2-5; clone size: -; D gene: -; CDR3 protein: CASSQGTANQETQYF; CDR3 DNA: TGCGCCAGCAGCCAAGGTACCGCTAACCAAGAGACCCAGTACTTC
V gene: TRBV5-5; J gene: TRBJ1-3; clone size: -; D gene: TRBD1; CDR3 protein: CASTLSGQGAGGNTIYF; CDR3 DNA: TGTGCCAGCACCCTCTCAGGACAGGGGGCAGGAGGAAACACCATATATTTT
V gene: TRBV6-5; J gene: TRBJ1-3; clone size: few; D gene: -; CDR3 protein: CASSYSWTGDRNTIYF; CDR3 DNA: TGTGCCAGCAGTTACTCCTGGACGGGGGATAGAAACACCATATATTTT
V gene: TRBV3-1/TRBV3-2; J gene: TRBJ1-4; clone size: -; D gene: TRBD1; CDR3 protein: CASQGENEKLFF; CDR3 DNA: TGTGCCAGCCAGGGGGAAAATGAAAAACTGTTTTTT
V gene: TRBV24-1; J gene: TRBJ2-1; clone size: -; D gene: -; CDR3 protein: CATSDLDSGAYNEQFF; CDR3 DNA: TGTGCCACCAGTGATTTGGATAGCGGAGCCTACAATGAGCAGTTCTTC
V gene: TRBV7-2; J gene: TRBJ2-5; clone size: -; D gene: TRBD1; CDR3 protein: CASSSGQAETQYF; CDR3 DNA: TGTGCCAGCAGCTCGGGACAGGCAGAGACCCAGTACTTC
V gene: TRBV7-9; J gene: TRBJ1-2; clone size: few; D gene: TRBD1; CDR3 protein: CASSHPDRDDYGYTF; CDR3 DNA: TGTGCCAGCAGCCACCCAGACAGGGATGACTATGGCTACACCTTC
V gene: TRBV7-2; J gene: TRBJ1-3; clone size: -; D gene: -; CDR3 protein: CASSLARGAQSGNTIYF; CDR3 DNA: TGTGCCAGCAGCTTAGCTCGGGGAGCCCAATCGGGAAACACCATATATTTT